Below, one TCR beta chain is given with its context. Its antigen is undetermined. These data come from a study of cytomegalovirus exposure and HLA in healthy donors. Notes on the study in general: Roughly uniform depth of sequencing across donors was assumed in presence/absence analyses. Several V segments, TRBV6-2 and TRBV6-3 among them, could not be told apart and were dropped. A later examination showed that TCR association rates differed by HLA locus, with DRB1 most and HLA-C fewest.

V was trimmed by 4 bases and J by 1 base, leaving 13 bases between them. CDR1 is MGHRA and CDR2 is YSYEKL in the germline V gene. This CDR3 has 16 residues. Use of 60 Vbeta and 13 Jbeta primers characterized the PCR. Sequencing used immunoSEQ multiplex PCR; TCRdb keeps in-frame clones, though not all of them. The repertoire has about 59,000 clones, 70% to 75% of them found once; the top ten carry roughly 7%. The source of this sequence is a man younger than 40 in good health and CMV-seropositive. The specimen was PBMCs. V is TRBV4-1 and J is TRBJ2-2, with D possibly being TRBD2 (5 bases). CDR3 sequence reads: CASSPQRRGNTGELFF. The CDR3 DNA reads as TGCGCCAGCAGCCCTCAGAGACGGGGGAACACCGGGGAGCTGTTTTTT.